Shown below are 28 T cell receptor beta chains from a single sample sequenced in a study of T cell responses to AZD1222 COVID-19 vaccine. Libraries were prepared by immunoSEQ multiplex PCR; TCRdb keeps only in-frame clonotypes and omits some of them. The sample records approximately 110,000 clones, 89% being singletons. The sample was peripheral blood, taken on day 0 of AZD1222 vaccination. These receptors all stem from an adult in good health.

This chain joins TRBV18 and TRBJ2-3; a weak D match, TRBD1 (5 bases). In germline, CDR1 is KGHSH, CDR2 LQKENI. Trimming left V 3 bases short and J 0 bases short, with 16 bases between. The CDR3 is 17 amino acids. CDR3 residues: CASSPAGLGFSTDTQYF. The CDR3, as DNA: TGTGCCAGCTCACCGGCAGGGCTAGGATTTAGCACAGATACGCAGTATTTT.

The chain has TRBV5-5 and TRBJ1-4, with D hard to call. Germline loops: CDR1 SGHKS, CDR2 YYEKEE (reference sequence). This CDR3 has 15 residues. V lost 2 bases, J lost 0 bases, and 8 bases lay in between. The CDR3 here is CASSFEFPTNEKLFF. DNA for the CDR3: TGTGCCAGCAGCTTTGAGTTCCCAACTAATGAAAAACTGTTTTTT.

The chain recombines TRBV27 with TRBJ2-3; no definite D call. Trimming left V 6 bases short and J 2 bases short, with 12 bases between. The CDR3 contains 14 residues. In germline, CDR1 is MNHEY, CDR2 SMNVEV (reference sequence). This CDR3 is CASRPPMPTDTQYF. The CDR3 DNA is TGTGCCAGCAGACCCCCCATGCCCACAGATACGCAGTATTTT.

This clone has only one observation. The chain combines TRBV28 with TRBJ2-3; no clear D gene. Germline CDR1 and CDR2: MDHEN and SYDVKM. The CDR3 runs to 12 residues. The germline V and J ends were trimmed by 6 bases and 8 bases, with 12 bases remaining between them. Here the CDR3 reads CASSQLPSTQYF. CDR3 coding DNA: TGTGCCAGCAGCCAACTACCCAGTACGCAGTATTTT.

About this clone itself: The junction does not match germline at one end; this may be a read error. The chain recombines TRBV7-7 with TRBJ2-5; D call uncertain. This CDR3 comprises 15 residues. Per germline, CDR1 SSHAT and CDR2 FNYEAQ (reference sequence). The CDR3 nucleotides read TGTGCTAGCAGCCCCCTCGGAACTCGGGCAGAGACCCAGTACTTC. Translation: CASSPLGTRAETQYF.

CDR3 nucleotide sequence: TGTGCCAGCAGCTACATAAATCAGCCCCAGCATTTT. Residues: CASSYINQPQHF. V usage is TRBV3-1 (or the pseudogene TRBV3-2) and J usage is TRBJ1-5; D ambiguous. The V gene lost 5 bases and the J gene lost 4 bases, with 6 bases spanning the gap. Germline CDR1 reads LGHDT; CDR2 reads YNNKEL (reference sequence). CDR3 size: 12 residues.

The chain is built from TRBV7-9 and TRBJ2-7, with 10 bases that match TRBD2. The length of the CDR3 is 13 residues. Trimming at V came to 3 bases and at J to 6 bases, leaving 2 bases not matched to a gene. Germline assignment: CDR1 SEHNR and CDR2 FQNEAQ (reference sequence). The CDR3 loop is CASSFTSGAEQYF. The CDR3 DNA is TGTGCCAGCAGCTTTACTAGCGGGGCCGAGCAGTACTTC.

The chain employs TRBV3-1 (or the pseudogene TRBV3-2) and TRBJ2-1; 12 bases match TRBD2. This CDR3 region has 17 residues. Germline trimming cut 0 bases from V and 5 bases from J; bases unmatched to any gene: 5. Germline assignment: CDR1 LGHDT and CDR2 YNNKEL (reference sequence). CDR3 nucleotides: TGTGCCAGCAGCCAAGAACTAGCGGGGGGCCTACACAATGAGCAGTTCTTC. As protein: CASSQELAGGLHNEQFF.

The genes are TRBV6-5 and TRBJ1-1, with TRBD1 matching over 11 bases. From germline, CDR1 is MNHEY and CDR2 SVGAGI. The ends lost 4 bases at V and 0 bases at J; junction bases unmatched: 1. The CDR3 extends over 15 amino acids. The CDR3 loop reads CASSWTGGLNTEAFF. The DNA for the CDR3 is TGTGCCAGCAGTTGGACAGGGGGCCTGAACACTGAAGCTTTCTTT.

The chain carries TRBV28 and TRBJ2-7; D is unclear. Germline V CDR1 and CDR2: MDHEN, SYDVKM. V dropped 6 bases and J dropped 0 bases, with 9 bases sitting between them. The CDR3 totals 13 residues. CDR3 residues: CASRNSDSYEQYF. The CDR3 DNA reads as TGTGCCAGCAGAAACAGCGACTCCTACGAGCAGTACTTC.

The rearrangement links TRBV25-1 to TRBJ2-6, with D perhaps TRBD2 (6 bases). CDR3 size: 16 residues. Germline V gene lookup returns CDR1 MGHDK and CDR2 SYGVNS. The ends were cut back, 3 bases at V and 2 bases at J, with 11 bases in the middle. The CDR3 loop is CASSEVSGAGANVLTF. The CDR3 region has the DNA TGTGCCAGCAGTGAGGTATCGGGGGCTGGGGCCAACGTCCTGACTTTC.

V is TRBV6-5 and J is TRBJ1-2; a possible D gene is TRBD1 (5 bases). The CDR3 runs to 12 residues. Per the germline V gene, CDR1 is MNHEY and CDR2 is SVGAGI. Trimming removed 1 base from V and 5 bases from J, with 5 bases in between. DNA of the CDR3: TGTGCCAGCAGTTACTGGGGGTATGGCTACACCTTC. This translates into CASSYWGYGYTF.

This clone appeared a single time. V usage is TRBV5-5 and J usage is TRBJ1-1; D is perhaps TRBD1 (5 bases). V lost 0 bases to trimming and J lost 5 bases, with 8 bases between them. The CDR3 totals 13 residues. CDR1 is SGHKS and CDR2 is YYEKEE in the germline V gene (reference sequence). This chain's CDR3 is CASSLEGWTEAFF. DNA of the CDR3: TGTGCCAGCAGCTTGGAGGGGTGGACTGAAGCTTTCTTT.

The chain combines TRBV3-1 (or the pseudogene TRBV3-2) with TRBJ2-3, with D unclear. CDR1 is LGHDT and CDR2 is YNNKEL in the germline V gene (reference sequence). Trimming pared 4 bases from V and 11 bases from J, leaving 13 bases between. The CDR3 consists of 12 residues. The DNA of the CDR3 is TGTGCCAGCAGCCTATCCACGTTAGGGCAGTATTTT. Translating gives CASSLSTLGQYF.

The genes are TRBV7-9 and TRBJ1-2, with unresolved D. The CDR3 is 13 amino acids. The V gene lost 5 bases and the J gene lost 3 bases, with 10 bases spanning the gap. From germline, CDR1 is SEHNR and CDR2 FQNEAQ (reference sequence). CDR3 sequence: CASSRTTDYGYTF. The CDR3 nucleotides read TGTGCCAGCAGCCGGACCACAGACTATGGCTACACCTTC.

The chain links TRBV3-1 (or the pseudogene TRBV3-2) to TRBJ2-5, with D possibly called TRBD1 or TRBD2 (5 bases each). The CDR3 spans 15 residues. Deletions cut 4 bases from V and 1 base from J, with 13 bases between. Germline loops: CDR1 LGHDT, CDR2 YNNKEL (reference sequence). The DNA for the CDR3 is TGTGCCAGCAGCCGAAGTCTCGGGGCCCAAGAGACCCAGTACTTC. Translation: CASSRSLGAQETQYF.

The V and J genes are TRBV12-3 or TRBV12-4 and TRBJ1-2; D is uncertain. V dropped 1 base and J dropped 7 bases, with 4 bases sitting between them. This CDR3 comprises 11 residues. The CDR3 DNA reads TGTGCCAGCAGTTTAGGGGCTGGCTACACCTTC. Translation gives CASSLGAGYTF.

The V and J genes are TRBV7-8 and TRBJ2-1; 9 bases match TRBD2. There are 16 residues in the CDR3. With 1 base clipped from V and 4 bases from J, the junction kept 5 bases outside the gene matches. Germline values: CDR1 SGHVS, CDR2 FQNEAQ. CDR3 nucleotides: TGTGCCAGCAGCTTAGTAAGCGGGAGGACTTACAATGAGCAGTTCTTC. Its protein is CASSLVSGRTYNEQFF.

This clone came up once. The V and J genes are TRBV5-6 and TRBJ1-4, with D uncertain. This CDR3 comprises 14 residues. The V end was cut by 2 bases, the J end by 5 bases, with 10 bases between. Germline assignment: CDR1 SGHDT and CDR2 YYEEEE. Written as DNA, the CDR3 is TGTGCCAGCAGCTTATGGGATCTCAATGAAAAACTGTTTTTT. Its translation is CASSLWDLNEKLFF. Drawing the rest from reference TRBV5-6 and TRBJ1-4, the complete variable domain is DAGVTQSPTHLIKTRGQQVTLRCSPKSGHDTVSWYQQALGQGPQFIFQYYEEEERQRGNFPDRFSGHQFPNYSSELNVNALLLGDSALYLCASSLWDLNEKLFFGSGTQLSVL.

The CDR3 DNA is TGTGCCAGCAGCCCGCTATCCCAATACGAGCAGTACTTC. Its protein product is CASSPLSQYEQYF. The J gene is TRBJ2-7, the V gene TRBV7-2, with D hard to call. Germline V gene data show CDR1 as SGHTA and CDR2 as FQGNSA. CDR3 length: 13 residues. Trimming stripped 5 bases from V and 4 bases from J, with 12 bases between.

Only one count was recorded for this clone. The chain uses TRBV10-3 and TRBJ1-1, with D hard to call. This CDR3 comprises 17 residues. Between the trimmed V and J ends, which lost 7 bases and 0 bases, there was a span of 21 bases. The germline gives CDR1 ENHRY, CDR2 SYGVKD. The CDR3, as DNA: TGTGCCATCAAACTTCGAGGGAAGTTTCCTATGAACACTGAAGCTTTCTTT. It codes for CAIKLRGKFPMNTEAFF.

This clone occurred once. The V call is TRBV30, the J call TRBJ1-1; possibly TRBD1 for D (5 bases). The CDR3 is 15 residues long. Germline V gene sequence: CDR1 GTSNPN, CDR2 SVGIG (reference sequence). The ends were cut back, 1 base at V and 4 bases at J, with 16 bases in the middle. In DNA form, the CDR3 reads TGTGCCTGGAGTGACCGGGACCTTGTGGTCACTGAAGCTTTCTTT. This encodes CAWSDRDLVVTEAFF.

The chain carries TRBV3-1 (or the pseudogene TRBV3-2) and TRBJ2-5; D might be TRBD2 (6 bases). The length of the CDR3 is 15 residues. The germline CDR1 and CDR2 sequences are LGHDT and YNNKEL (reference sequence). V lost 4 bases and J 5 bases, leaving 17 bases between the germline ends. CDR3 bases: TGTGCCAGCAGCCGCCAGACTAGTATCCGGGAGACCCAGTACTTC. Translating it yields CASSRQTSIRETQYF.

This clone came up a few times. V gene TRBV7-8 combines with J gene TRBJ2-5, with 14 bases aligning to TRBD2. This CDR3 has 16 amino acids. V gave up 5 bases and J gave up 6 bases; unmatched junction bases: 8. The germline V gene has CDR1 SGHVS and CDR2 FQNEAQ. CDR3 amino acids: CASSPRLAGGPKTQYF. DNA for the CDR3: TGTGCCAGCAGCCCCAGACTAGCGGGAGGGCCTAAGACCCAGTACTTC.

V usage is TRBV10-1 and J usage is TRBJ2-5; D not certain. V lost 2 bases to trimming and J lost 1 base, with 11 bases between them. CDR1 and CDR2 (germline): WNHNN, SYGVQD (reference sequence). The CDR3 is 15 residues long. This chain's CDR3 is CASSEVGRIQETQYF. DNA for the CDR3: TGCGCCAGCAGTGAGGTCGGACGGATCCAAGAGACCCAGTACTTC.

The V gene is TRBV15, the J gene TRBJ1-3, with D hard to call. V lost 1 base and J lost 0, with 7 bases in between. Germline CDR1 and CDR2: LNHNV and YYDKDF (reference sequence). The CDR3 is 15 amino acids. CDR3 DNA: TGTGCCACCAGCAGAGTTTTAGCCTCTGGAAACACCATATATTTT. Translating it yields CATSRVLASGNTIYF.

The V gene is TRBV11-3, the J gene TRBJ2-2; no firm D call. Germline V gene lookup returns CDR1 SGHNT and CDR2 YENEEA. This CDR3 has 15 amino acids. Trimming stripped 5 bases from V and 6 bases from J, with 16 bases between. The CDR3 DNA reads as TGTGCCAGCAGCCCCGAGTCCCATGGACCCGGGGAGCTGTTTTTT. Protein sequence: CASSPESHGPGELFF.

The chain has TRBV30 and TRBJ1-6, with TRBD1 matching 9 bases. The CDR3 runs 16 residues. Germline trimming cut 4 bases from V and 10 bases from J; bases unmatched to any gene: 14. Per germline, CDR1 GTSNPN and CDR2 SVGIG (reference sequence). CDR3 coding DNA: TGTGCCTGGAAACTTTCGGGACAGGGAGTAAGGTCACCCCTCCACTTT. It encodes CAWKLSGQGVRSPLHF.